This record covers a single T cell receptor beta chain. Its antigen remains unknown. This sample is part of a study of T-cell memory formation after mild COVID-19. Study outcomes and limitations: Several responding clones turned up in pre-infection memory, indicating that cross-reactive memory may have taken part.

The CDR3 totals 15 residues. Losses at the gene ends were 10 bases for V and 5 bases for J; bases not matched to a gene: 8. Germline V gene sequence: CDR1 LNHDA, CDR2 SQIVND (reference sequence). TCRdb re-called the 5' RACE reads with MiXCR, one entry per CDR3 protein. The table has approximately 580,000 distinct CDR3 sequences, roughly 21% seen once. The rearrangement uses TRBV19 and TRBJ2-2; 12 bases are shared with TRBD2. This clonotype was sampled from an adult woman who had mild COVID-19 (a few samples of this study predate the infection). Cell type and time point are not known. Material for sequencing was PBMCs or a T cell subset sorted from them (not recorded which). The CDR3 reads CATRGLAGKTGELFF. In DNA form, the CDR3 reads TGTGCCACCCGTGGACTAGCGGGAAAAACCGGGGAGCTGTTTTTT.